Listed below are T cell receptor beta chains from one sample, sequenced in a study of siplizumab effects on memory and regulatory T cells. Libraries were prepared by immunoSEQ multiplex PCR; TCRdb keeps only in-frame clonotypes and omits some of them. The sample records more than 85,000 clones, 85% to 90% being singletons. Input material: CD4+ T cells sorted from blood. The receptors shown here come from a human donor in good health. CDR3s include the opening cysteine and the closing phenylalanine or tryptophan. The D gene is left open where the match is weak. Only some rows state a clone size, as once, few, many or a class for expanded clones.

V gene: TRBV4-3; J gene: TRBJ2-7; D gene: .; clone size: once; CDR3 DNA: TGCGCCAGCAGCCAAGGGTCAGGGAGCCTCGAGCAGTACTTC; CDR3 protein: CASSQGSGSLEQYF
V gene: TRBV4-1; J gene: TRBJ2-5; D gene: TRBD2; clone size: once; CDR3 DNA: TGCGCCAGCAGCCGTTCCGGGACTAGCGGGACGGGGACAAAGGAGACCCAGTACTTC; CDR3 protein: CASSRSGTSGTGTKETQYF
V gene: TRBV5-1; J gene: TRBJ2-1; D gene: .; clone size: .; CDR3 DNA: TGCGCCAGCAGCTTGGAAAACAGGGGAGGGTACAATGAGCAGTTCTTC; CDR3 protein: CASSLENRGGYNEQFF
V gene: TRBV10-3; J gene: TRBJ1-1; D gene: .; clone size: .; CDR3 DNA: TGTGCCATCAGATCACAGGGTCGCGGCACTGAAGCTTTCTTT; CDR3 protein: CAIRSQGRGTEAFF
V gene: TRBV10-3; J gene: TRBJ2-3; D gene: TRBD2; clone size: .; CDR3 DNA: TGTGCCATTGGGACTAGCGGGATCACAGATACGCAGTATTTT; CDR3 protein: CAIGTSGITDTQYF
V gene: TRBV11-3; J gene: TRBJ2-1; D gene: .; clone size: .; CDR3 DNA: TGTGCCAGCAGCTTTCGTAGCGGTCCCTACAATGAGCAGTTCTTC; CDR3 protein: CASSFRSGPYNEQFF
V gene: TRBV7-8; J gene: TRBJ2-2; D gene: .; clone size: once; CDR3 DNA: TGTGCCAGCAGCTTAGCGGGAGGACTCGGCACCGGGGAGCTGTTTTTT; CDR3 protein: CASSLAGGLGTGELFF
V gene: TRBV10-3; J gene: TRBJ2-1; D gene: .; clone size: .; CDR3 DNA: TGTGCCACCTCAATGACAGGGACTGGAAACAATGAGCAGTTCTTC; CDR3 protein: CATSMTGTGNNEQFF
V gene: TRBV5-4; J gene: TRBJ1-2; D gene: .; clone size: .; CDR3 DNA: TGTGCCAGCAGCTTGGGTGGACCGACACCTCGAGCCACCTTC; CDR3 protein: CASSLGGPTPRATF
V gene: TRBV7-2; J gene: TRBJ1-5; D gene: TRBD1; clone size: .; CDR3 DNA: TGTGCCAGCAGCTTAGGACAGGGAGGATTACAGCCCCAGCATTTT; CDR3 protein: CASSLGQGGLQPQHF
V gene: TRBV6-5; J gene: TRBJ1-5; D gene: .; clone size: once; CDR3 DNA: TGTGCCAGCAGGGGGGGGGTCAATCAGCCCCAGCATTTT; CDR3 protein: CASRGGVNQPQHF
V gene: TRBV25-1; J gene: TRBJ1-2; D gene: .; clone size: .; CDR3 DNA: TGTGCCAGCAGTGAAGGGGCGATTCGGGGCTATGGCTACACCTTC; CDR3 protein: CASSEGAIRGYGYTF
V gene: TRBV11-3; J gene: TRBJ1-1; D gene: .; clone size: .; CDR3 DNA: TGTGCCAGCAGCTTTTTGGGGACCGGCCAGTGGAACACTGAAGCTTTCTTT; CDR3 protein: CASSFLGTGQWNTEAFF
V gene: TRBV7-3; J gene: TRBJ2-1; D gene: TRBD2; clone size: .; CDR3 DNA: TGTGCCAGCAGCCGGACAGCCGGGACTAGCGGGAGGACCCAGTTCTTC; CDR3 protein: CASSRTAGTSGRTQFF
V gene: TRBV7-3; J gene: TRBJ2-1; D gene: TRBD1; clone size: once; CDR3 DNA: TGTGCCAGCAGCTTGGACAGGAACAATGAGCAGTTCTTC; CDR3 protein: CASSLDRNNEQFF
V gene: TRBV21-1; J gene: TRBJ2-3; D gene: .; clone size: .; CDR3 DNA: TGTGCCAGCAGCACGTGGACTAGCGGCACAGATACGCAGTATTTT; CDR3 protein: CASSTWTSGTDTQYF
V gene: TRBV7-8; J gene: TRBJ1-4; D gene: .; clone size: .; CDR3 DNA: TGTGCCAGCAGCACTCGGACGAGTGAAAAACTGTTTTTT; CDR3 protein: CASSTRTSEKLFF
V gene: TRBV5-1; J gene: TRBJ1-3; D gene: .; clone size: .; CDR3 DNA: TGCGCCAGCAGCTTGACAGATTCTGGAAACACCATATATTTT; CDR3 protein: CASSLTDSGNTIYF
V gene: TRBV15; J gene: TRBJ1-5; D gene: .; clone size: .; CDR3 DNA: TGTGCCACCAGCACACAGGGCAATCAGCCCCAGCATTTT; CDR3 protein: CATSTQGNQPQHF
V gene: TRBV18; J gene: TRBJ2-5; D gene: .; clone size: .; CDR3 DNA: TGTGCCAGCTCAAGGTCGTACCAAGAGACCCAGTACTTC; CDR3 protein: CASSRSYQETQYF
V gene: TRBV18; J gene: TRBJ2-6; D gene: .; clone size: .; CDR3 DNA: TGTGCCAGCTTTCTTGGGCCGGGATCTGGGGCCAACGTCCTGACTTTC; CDR3 protein: CASFLGPGSGANVLTF
V gene: TRBV28; J gene: TRBJ1-3; D gene: TRBD1; clone size: .; CDR3 DNA: TGTGCCAGCAGTTTAGACAGGGCTGGAAACACCATATATTTT; CDR3 protein: CASSLDRAGNTIYF
V gene: TRBV6-6; J gene: TRBJ2-2; D gene: TRBD2; clone size: .; CDR3 DNA: TGTGCCAGCAGTTACTTTGGGAGGGAGAACACCGGGGAGCTGTTTTTT; CDR3 protein: CASSYFGRENTGELFF
V gene: TRBV2; J gene: TRBJ1-5; D gene: .; clone size: .; CDR3 DNA: TGTGCCAGCAGTGAAAGCCCTCTGAACAATCAGCCCCAGCATTTT; CDR3 protein: CASSESPLNNQPQHF
V gene: TRBV10-1; J gene: TRBJ2-7; D gene: .; clone size: .; CDR3 DNA: TGCGCCAGCAGTGACGGGTACGAGCAGTACTTC; CDR3 protein: CASSDGYEQYF